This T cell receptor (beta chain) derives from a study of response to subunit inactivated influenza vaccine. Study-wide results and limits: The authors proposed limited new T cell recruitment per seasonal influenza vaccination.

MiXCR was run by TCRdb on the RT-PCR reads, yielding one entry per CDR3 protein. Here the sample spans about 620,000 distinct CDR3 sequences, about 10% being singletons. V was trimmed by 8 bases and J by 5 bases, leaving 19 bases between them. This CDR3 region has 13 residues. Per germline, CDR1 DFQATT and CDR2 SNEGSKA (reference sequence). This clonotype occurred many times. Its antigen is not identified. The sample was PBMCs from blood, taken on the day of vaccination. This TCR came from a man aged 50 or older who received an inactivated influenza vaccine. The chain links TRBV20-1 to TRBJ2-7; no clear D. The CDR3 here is CSTPSRSVHEQYF. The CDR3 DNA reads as TGCAGTACGCCAAGCAGGAGTGTACACGAGCAGTACTTC.